Listed below are T cell receptor beta chains from one sample, sequenced in a study of shared clonotypes between healthy human individuals. Using immunoSEQ multiplex PCR, the repertoire was profiled, and TCRdb retains in-frame clones only, with some absent. The sample lists about 1.5 million clones, around 97% occurring once. The sample consisted of naive CD4+ T cells sorted from blood. The receptors shown here come from a man aged 25-45 years in good health. Each CDR3 is given with its conserved first and last residue. Each record gives: J gene, clone size, D gene, V gene, CDR3 DNA, CDR3 protein. A D gene is named only where the DNA matches it firmly. Only part of the rows carry a size: once, few, many, or a class if the clone is expanded.

j_call: TRBJ2-3; clone_size: once; d_call: TRBD1; v_call: TRBV18; cdr3_nt: TGTGCCAGCTCACATGGACAGGGCGGTGATACGCAGTATTTT; cdr3_aa: CASSHGQGGDTQYF
j_call: TRBJ1-3; clone_size: NA; d_call: TRBD1; v_call: TRBV18; cdr3_nt: TGTGCCAGCTCACAGGACAGGACCTCTGGAAACACCATATATTTT; cdr3_aa: CASSQDRTSGNTIYF
j_call: TRBJ1-1; clone_size: few; d_call: TRBD1; v_call: TRBV6-1; cdr3_nt: TGTGCCAGCAGTGCCGGGACAGGGGGTAGCACTGAAGCTTTCTTT; cdr3_aa: CASSAGTGGSTEAFF
j_call: TRBJ2-1; clone_size: NA; d_call: TRBD2; v_call: TRBV2; cdr3_nt: TGTGCCAGCACCGTAGCGGGAGCCGGCAATGAGCAGTTCTTC; cdr3_aa: CASTVAGAGNEQFF
j_call: TRBJ2-1; clone_size: NA; d_call: NA; v_call: TRBV5-1; cdr3_nt: TGCGCCAGCAGCTTGTTAGGACCCGTTAGCCACAATGAGCAGTTCTTC; cdr3_aa: CASSLLGPVSHNEQFF
j_call: TRBJ2-3; clone_size: NA; d_call: TRBD2; v_call: TRBV11-3; cdr3_nt: TGTGCCAGCAGCTTAGGGGCTAGCGGGAGTTCAGATACGCAGTATTTT; cdr3_aa: CASSLGASGSSDTQYF
j_call: TRBJ2-5; clone_size: NA; d_call: NA; v_call: TRBV29-1; cdr3_nt: TGCAGCGTTGTTACTGGGCAAGAGACCCAGTACTTC; cdr3_aa: CSVVTGQETQYF
j_call: TRBJ2-5; clone_size: NA; d_call: NA; v_call: TRBV14; cdr3_nt: TGTGCCAGCAGCCAAGATTTAGGGAAGGAGACCCAGTACTTC; cdr3_aa: CASSQDLGKETQYF
j_call: TRBJ2-3; clone_size: once; d_call: TRBD2; v_call: TRBV28; cdr3_nt: TGTGCCAGCAGTTTATGGACTAGCGGGAGGGCAGATACGCAGTATTTT; cdr3_aa: CASSLWTSGRADTQYF
j_call: TRBJ2-1; clone_size: NA; d_call: NA; v_call: TRBV9; cdr3_nt: TGTGCCAGCAGCGTAAAACCATCGTTTGTAGGTGAGCAGTTCTTC; cdr3_aa: CASSVKPSFVGEQFF
j_call: TRBJ2-7; clone_size: NA; d_call: TRBD2; v_call: TRBV5-4; cdr3_nt: TGTGCCAGCAGCCGTACTACTAGCGGGAGTAAGTACGAGCAGTACTTC; cdr3_aa: CASSRTTSGSKYEQYF
j_call: TRBJ2-3; clone_size: NA; d_call: TRBD2; v_call: TRBV7-2; cdr3_nt: TGTGCCAGCAGCTCCCAGACTAGCGGGACTGATACGCAGTATTTT; cdr3_aa: CASSSQTSGTDTQYF
j_call: TRBJ2-1; clone_size: NA; d_call: NA; v_call: TRBV10-3; cdr3_nt: TGTGCCATCAGTGAAAACAAGTGGCAGTTCTTC; cdr3_aa: CAISENKWQFF
j_call: TRBJ2-2; clone_size: NA; d_call: NA; v_call: TRBV9; cdr3_nt: TGTGCCAGCAGCGTAAAAGGTTTGGGGGATCTAGGAACCGGGGAGCTGTTTTTT; cdr3_aa: CASSVKGLGDLGTGELFF
j_call: TRBJ2-1; clone_size: NA; d_call: TRBD1; v_call: TRBV7-7; cdr3_nt: TGTGCCAGCAGCTCCGGACAGGTCAATGAGCAGTTCTTC; cdr3_aa: CASSSGQVNEQFF
j_call: TRBJ2-3; clone_size: NA; d_call: TRBD1; v_call: TRBV5-1; cdr3_nt: TGCGCCAGCAGCTTGGCCCCGACAGGGTCAACAGATACGCAGTATTTT; cdr3_aa: CASSLAPTGSTDTQYF
j_call: TRBJ2-4; clone_size: NA; d_call: TRBD2; v_call: TRBV29-1; cdr3_nt: TGCAGCGTTGTTCGAGTGGATAGCGGGAGAGAAGGGGCCAAAAACATTCAGTACTTC; cdr3_aa: CSVVRVDSGREGAKNIQYF